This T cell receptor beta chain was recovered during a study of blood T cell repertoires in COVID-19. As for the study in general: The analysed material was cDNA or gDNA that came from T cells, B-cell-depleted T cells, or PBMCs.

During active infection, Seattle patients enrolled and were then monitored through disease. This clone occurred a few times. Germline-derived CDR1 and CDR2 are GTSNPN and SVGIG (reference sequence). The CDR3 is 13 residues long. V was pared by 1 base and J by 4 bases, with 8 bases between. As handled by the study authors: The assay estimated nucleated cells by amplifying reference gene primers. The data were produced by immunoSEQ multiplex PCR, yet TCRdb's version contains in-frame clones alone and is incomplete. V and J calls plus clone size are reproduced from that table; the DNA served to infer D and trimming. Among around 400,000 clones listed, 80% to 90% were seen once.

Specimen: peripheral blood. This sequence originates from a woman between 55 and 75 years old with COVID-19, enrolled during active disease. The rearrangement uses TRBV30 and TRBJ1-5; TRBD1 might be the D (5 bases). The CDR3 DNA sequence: TGTGCCTGGAGTGGGGGCTTAAATCAGCCCCAGCATTTT. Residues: CAWSGGLNQPQHF.